The clone carrying this T cell receptor (beta chain) was seen ten or more times. Antigen: not known. A single record per CDR3 protein comes from TCRdb applying MiXCR to the reads. The sample yields hundreds of thousands of distinct CDR3 sequences, approximately 10% seen once. This sample was taken from a study of T cell repertoires in cytomegalovirus infection. Study as a whole: CMV infection and matching HLA type were both indicated by public TCR beta signatures.

CDR1 and CDR2 (germline): MNHEY, SVGEGT. Trimming shortened V by 0 bases and J by 1 base, and 4 bases separated the two germline ends. CDR3 length: 14 amino acids. Study-wide points: HLA-C-restricted CMV clonotypes gave the most frequent clonotype in two of eight donors. The cumulative frequency of public TCR beta families identified carriers of CMV plus the relevant HLA.

This TCR was sampled from a human donor in good health (CMV status not recorded). Some clones in this sample may be carry-over from other donors' samples. The chain recombines TRBV6-2 or TRBV6-3 with TRBJ1-5; D unclear. The sequenced sample consisted of PBMCs. CDR3 sequence (DNA): TGTGCCAGCAGTTACTCGCGGAGCAATCAGCCCCAGCATTTT. It encodes CASSYSRSNQPQHF.